The clone carrying this T cell receptor (beta chain) occurred a few times. Its cognate antigen is unknown. The data belong to a study of early T cells in non-severe SARS-CoV-2 infection. Overall study context: Sequenced bulk RNA came from whole blood that was unsorted, and chains were unpaired. Study-wide results and limits: The study's VDJdb matching favored anti-spike CD8 responses and missed private and CD4 specificities.

Tagging with unique molecular identifiers was applied to individual cDNA molecules. TCRdb itself ran the 5' RACE reads through MiXCR, one entry per CDR3 protein. The sample has more than 85,000 distinct CDR3 sequences, roughly 12% seen once. CDR1 and CDR2 (germline): SGHTA, FQGNSA. V was shortened by 5 bases and J by 3 bases, with 11 bases between the two germline ends. The CDR3 spans 13 residues. The chain is built from TRBV7-2 and TRBJ2-7; D not resolved. This receptor was identified in an adult who was a healthcare worker with PCR-confirmed SARS-CoV-2 infection or an uninfected control (not recorded which). The source was whole blood, collected at baseline. For the CDR3, the DNA is TGTGCCAGCAGCCCCCATGGGCTCTACGAGCAGTACTTC. Protein: CASSPHGLYEQYF.